This passage covers 25 T cell receptor beta chains from one sample sequenced in a study of T and B cells in COVID-19 patients. From blood, roughly 240-550 ng of genomic DNA served as TRB template. Multiplex PCR with BIOMED2 TRB-A/B primer pools amplified TRB rearrangements. TCRdb processed the multiplex PCR reads anew with MiXCR; each CDR3 protein has one entry. This sample has 7,000 or so distinct CDR3 sequences, with roughly 28% found just once. The sequenced sample was blood. The origin of the receptors is a human donor with active COVID-19.

The chain uses TRBV5-5 and TRBJ1-6, with D hard to call. V was pared by 5 bases and J by 9 bases, with 21 bases between. Germline values: CDR1 SGHKS, CDR2 YYEKEE (reference sequence). This CDR3 region has 16 residues. The CDR3 loop is CASSKLFAGGSSPLHF. Written as DNA, the CDR3 is TGTGCCAGCAGTAAGCTTTTCGCGGGAGGATCTTCACCCCTCCACTTT.

This clonotype was observed a handful of times. V and J are TRBV6-5 and TRBJ2-7; TRBD2 matches 7 bases. CDR3 length: 14 amino acids. Germline lookup yields CDR1 MNHEY and CDR2 SVGAGI. With 6 bases clipped from V and 5 bases from J, the junction kept 10 bases outside the gene matches. DNA of the CDR3: TGTGCCAGCAGCCACGGCGGGGGACCCGACGAGCAGTACTTC. Residues: CASSHGGGPDEQYF.

As to this clonotype: A read error is possible here, since a much larger clone lies one base away. Since the CDR3 does not end with the conserved phenylalanine or tryptophan, this likely comes from a read error. This chain connects TRBV19 to TRBJ1-5; unclear D gene. CDR1 is LNHDA and CDR2 is SQIVND in the germline V gene (reference sequence). Deletions cut 7 bases from V and 3 bases from J, with 10 bases between. The CDR3 totals 13 residues. CDR3 DNA sequence: TGTGCCAGTACAGCCTTTAACAATCAGCCCCAGCATCTT. Translating it yields CASTAFNNQPQHL.

The chain has TRBV4-2 and TRBJ1-1; TRBD1 matches 8 bases. Germline V gene lookup returns CDR1 LGHNA and CDR2 YNFKEQ. The CDR3 extends over 15 amino acids. Germline trimming cut 1 base from V and 5 bases from J; bases unmatched to any gene: 6. CDR3 protein: CASSQGRTGNTEAFF. CDR3 DNA: TGTGCCAGCAGCCAAGGCCGGACAGGGAATACTGAAGCTTTCTTT.

This clonotype is termed medium-sized. J is TRBJ2-2 and V is TRBV18; D is uncertain. The germline V gene has CDR1 KGHSH and CDR2 LQKENI. V lost 3 bases, J lost 4 bases, and 12 bases lay in between. The CDR3 is 15 amino acids. The CDR3 loop reads CASSPTSIPTGELFF. In DNA form, the CDR3 reads TGTGCCAGCTCACCCACTTCGATTCCCACCGGGGAGCTGTTTTTT.

This clonotype qualifies as medium-sized. CDR3 sequence: CASSLSLAGYEQFF. Written as DNA, the CDR3 is TGTGCCAGCAGCCTCTCCTTAGCCGGCTATGAGCAGTTCTTC. This chain uses TRBV11-3 with TRBJ2-1, with D unclear. Germline CDR1 SGHNT, CDR2 YENEEA. V shed 5 bases and J shed 8 bases, with 16 bases lying between them. CDR3 length: 14 residues.

In regard to this clonotype: Just one base apart from a much larger clone, this may be a read error. The chain joins TRBV7-6 to TRBJ1-3; D remains ambiguous. Germline CDR1 reads SGHVS; CDR2 reads FNYEAQ. The CDR3 contains 14 residues. The CDR3 is CASSLASSGNAIYF. CDR3 bases: TGTGCCAGCAGCTTAGCGAGCTCTGGAAACGCCATATATTTT. Combining the CDR3 with reference TRBV7-6 and TRBJ1-3 gives the whole variable domain GAGVSQSPRYKVTKRGQDVALRCDPISGHVSLYWYRQALGQGPEFLTYFNYEAQQDKSGLPNDRFSAERPEGSISTLTIQRTEQRDSAMYRCASSLASSGNAIYFGEGSWLTVV.

This clonotype was found a few times. J is TRBJ1-1 and V is TRBV5-5; no definite D call. CDR3 length: 13 residues. CDR1 is SGHKS, CDR2 YYEKEE, per germline (reference sequence). V shed 0 bases and J shed 3 bases, with 6 bases lying between them. DNA for the CDR3: TGTGCCAGCAGCTTGGCCGCTCACACTGAAGCTTTCTTT. Translation gives CASSLAAHTEAFF.

The chain joins TRBV7-2 to TRBJ1-1; TRBD1 is a possible D gene (5 bases). The germline gives CDR1 SGHTA, CDR2 FQGNSA. The CDR3 is made up of 14 amino acids. V was trimmed by 5 bases and J by 3 bases, leaving 13 bases between them. CDR3 region: CASSPHGGYTEAFF. In DNA form, the CDR3 reads TGTGCCAGCAGCCCCCACGGGGGGTACACTGAAGCTTTCTTT.

By sample fraction, this clonotype is medium-sized. The V call is TRBV11-3, the J call TRBJ2-7; D might be TRBD2 (6 bases). The CDR3 is 16 residues long. Germline assignment: CDR1 SGHNT and CDR2 YENEEA. V lost 5 bases and J lost 5, with 22 bases in between. The CDR3, as DNA: TGTGCCAGCAGCCGACTAGGTCGCACGTCGACTAACGAGCAGTACTTC. Encoded protein: CASSRLGRTSTNEQYF.

The V call is TRBV7-2, the J call TRBJ2-1; no clear D gene. Germline-derived CDR1 and CDR2 are SGHTA and FQGNSA. The CDR3 is made up of 15 amino acids. V lost 5 bases to trimming and J lost 3 bases, with 14 bases between them. The CDR3 is CASSPIGVIYNEQFF. As DNA, the CDR3 is TGTGCCAGCAGCCCCATCGGAGTAATCTACAATGAGCAGTTCTTC.

This chain's CDR3 is CASNMDRGYASEAFF. In nucleotides, the CDR3 is TGTGCCAGCAACATGGACAGGGGGTATGCATCTGAAGCTTTCTTT. The chain employs TRBV12-3 or TRBV12-4 and TRBJ1-1; 10 positions match TRBD1. V trimming: 7 bases; J trimming: 6 bases; junction bases outside the gene matches: 11. This CDR3 comprises 15 residues.

CDR3 DNA: TGTGCCAGCAGCTTGTCCGGTAGTGACCAGCCCCAGCATTTT. Amino acids: CASSLSGSDQPQHF. The rearrangement uses TRBV5-6 and TRBJ1-5; D is unresolved. Looked up from germline, CDR1 is SGHDT and CDR2 is YYEEEE. CDR3 length equals 14 residues. V was shortened by 1 base and J by 7 bases, with 12 bases between the two germline ends.

Comment on this clonotype: With a much larger clone just one base away, this may be a read error. V usage is TRBV27 and J usage is TRBJ2-4; TRBD1 aligns across 7 bases. V gave up 9 bases and J gave up 3 bases; unmatched junction bases: 8. The CDR3 consists of 14 residues. Germline CDR1 and CDR2: MNHEY and SMNVEV (reference sequence). CDR3 amino acids: CARSRTGDKNIQYF. The CDR3 nucleotides are TGTGCCAGGAGTCGCACAGGGGACAAAAACATTCAGTACTTC.

This sequence joins TRBV29-1 and TRBJ2-7, with D tentatively TRBD1 (5 bases). Per germline, CDR1 SQVTM and CDR2 ANQGSEA. There are 12 residues in the CDR3. Between the trimmed V and J ends, which lost 4 bases and 7 bases, there was a span of 14 bases. Written as DNA, the CDR3 is TGCAGCGTTGGGCAGGGCTACATGGAGCAGTACTTC. Its translation is CSVGQGYMEQYF.

This clonotype was seen many times. CDR3 loop: CASSSGPYTGELFF. In nucleotides, the CDR3 is TGTGCCAGCAGCTCGGGACCTTACACCGGGGAGCTGTTTTTT. The V gene is TRBV5-6, the J gene TRBJ2-2; perhaps D is TRBD1 or TRBD2 (5 bases each). V was pared by 3 bases and J by 3 bases, with 9 bases between. The CDR3 contains 14 residues. Germline CDR1 and CDR2: SGHDT and YYEEEE. The full variable domain, rest sourced from reference TRBV5-6 and TRBJ2-2, is DAGVTQSPTHLIKTRGQQVTLRCSPKSGHDTVSWYQQALGQGPQFIFQYYEEEERQRGNFPDRFSGHQFPNYSSELNVNALLLGDSALYLCASSSGPYTGELFFGEGSRLTVL.

This clonotype was observed at least ten times. The rearrangement joins TRBV6-5 to TRBJ1-1, with 7 nucleotides matching TRBD1. CDR3 length: 15 amino acids. Germline values: CDR1 MNHEY, CDR2 SVGAGI. The junction had 9 bases not matched to a gene; V was cut back by 5 bases and J by 3 bases. The chain's CDR3 is CASSNGQVRHTEAFF. The CDR3 nucleotides read TGTGCCAGCAGTAACGGACAGGTCCGACACACTGAAGCTTTCTTT.

This clonotype is labeled medium-sized. The J gene is TRBJ2-3, the V gene TRBV19; 10 bases agree with TRBD1. The CDR3 runs 16 residues. Losses at the gene ends were 6 bases for V and 2 bases for J; bases not matched to a gene: 8. Germline assignment: CDR1 LNHDA and CDR2 SQIVND (reference sequence). CDR3 bases: TGTGCCAGTAGGCTGACCGGGACAGGGGACACAGATACGCAGTATTTT. This codes for CASRLTGTGDTDTQYF.

Relative to its sample, this clonotype is medium-sized. The V call is TRBV11-3, the J call TRBJ1-2; 8 bases align to TRBD1. With 5 bases clipped from V and 1 base from J, the junction kept 6 bases outside the gene matches. Germline CDR1 and CDR2: SGHNT and YENEEA. The CDR3 has 15 residues. CDR3 amino acids: CASSPGQGYNYGYTF. DNA for the CDR3: TGTGCCAGCAGCCCAGGACAGGGCTATAACTATGGCTACACCTTC.

This chain links TRBV20-1 with TRBJ2-7; possibly TRBD2 for D (5 bases). CDR1 is DFQATT and CDR2 is SNEGSKA in the germline V gene (reference sequence). The V end was cut by 5 bases, the J end by 0 bases, with 14 bases between. The CDR3 totals 14 residues. The CDR3 DNA reads TGCAGTGCTCCGACCCTGAGCGGCTCCTACGAGCAGTACTTC. Translated: CSAPTLSGSYEQYF.

The chain links TRBV20-1 to TRBJ2-3; TRBD2 aligns across 9 bases. The CDR3 contains 13 residues. The germline gives CDR1 DFQATT, CDR2 SNEGSKA (reference sequence). Trimming at V came to 3 bases and at J to 7 bases, leaving 5 bases not matched to a gene. The CDR3 loop is CSARRLAAYTQYF. CDR3 nucleotide sequence: TGCAGTGCTAGGCGACTAGCGGCCTATACGCAGTATTTT.

Within the sample, this clonotype is medium-sized. The V gene is TRBV6-1, the J gene TRBJ2-2, with 7 bases aligning to TRBD1. V lost 1 base and J lost 1; bases outside the gene matches: 0. This CDR3 has 15 amino acids. CDR1 is MNHNS and CDR2 is SASEGT in the germline V gene. The CDR3 nucleotides read TGTGCCAGCAGTGAAGGGACAGGGAACACCGGGGAGCTGTTTTTT. Protein: CASSEGTGNTGELFF.

This clonotype is labeled medium-sized (0.01 to 0.1%). The V gene is TRBV19, the J gene TRBJ2-5; D call uncertain. The CDR3 loop spans 15 amino acids. CDR1 and CDR2 from the germline V gene are LNHDA and SQIVND (reference sequence). V was clipped by 9 bases and J by 5 bases, with 22 bases between them. The CDR3 DNA follows: TGTGCCAGGAGGAACCGGGCCCCAAGTAAGGAGACCCAGTACTTC. Translating gives CARRNRAPSKETQYF.

This clonotype is labeled large. V and J are TRBV11-3 and TRBJ2-2, with TRBD2 as a possible D gene (7 bases). The length of the CDR3 is 14 residues. V gave up 5 bases and J gave up 5 bases, with 12 bases separating them. Germline V gene lookup returns CDR1 SGHNT and CDR2 YENEEA. Here the CDR3 reads CASSPGEGTGELFF. The CDR3 DNA reads TGTGCCAGCAGCCCAGGGGAGGGGACCGGGGAGCTGTTTTTT. Complete variable domain (other parts from reference TRBV11-3 and TRBJ2-2): EAGVVQSPRYKIIEKKQPVAFWCNPISGHNTLYWYLQNLGQGPELLIRYENEEAVDDSQLPKDRFSAERLKGVDSTLKIQPAELGDSAVYLCASSPGEGTGELFFGEGSRLTVL.

This clonotype showed up just a few times. This sequence joins TRBV6-5 and TRBJ2-2, with 7 positions matching TRBD2. J lost 4 bases, V lost 5 bases, and 13 bases had no gene match. Germline V gene data show CDR1 as MNHEY and CDR2 as SVGAGI. The CDR3 extends over 17 amino acids. CDR3 DNA: TGTGCCAGCAGTCCTCGCTGGGTGGGAGGGTTCACCGGGGAGCTGTTTTTT. It translates to CASSPRWVGGFTGELFF.